Following are 21 T cell receptor beta chains from one sample sequenced in a study of T cells in Graves' hyperthyroidism and ophthalmopathy. From RNA transcripts, TCR beta CDR3 regions were amplified. First-round RT-PCR with HTBI primers amplified the TCR CDR3 region. Each CDR3 protein is one row after TCRdb ran MiXCR on the multiplex PCR reads. The profile covers some 690,000 distinct CDR3 sequences, with around a sixth appearing a single time and about 16% taken by the ten largest. The sequenced material came from blood. The receptors here all came from a man in his fifties or sixties with Graves' hyperthyroidism.

This clonotype appeared a few times. The chain couples TRBV7-9 to TRBJ2-2; no clear D. Germline values: CDR1 SEHNR, CDR2 FQNEAQ (reference sequence). This CDR3 has 14 residues. V lost 5 bases and J lost 3, with 10 bases in between. The CDR3 region has the DNA TGTGCCAGCAGCGAAGATTCGGACACCGGGGAGCTGTTTTTT. This translates into CASSEDSDTGELFF.

This clonotype was counted a few times. The rearrangement links TRBV10-3 to TRBJ2-3; the match to TRBD2 covers 10 bases. The V gene end was trimmed by 8 bases and the J gene end by 0 bases; junction bases not matched to a gene: 2. The CDR3 extends over 14 amino acids. CDR1 is ENHRY, CDR2 SYGVKD, per germline. The CDR3 reads CAISTSGSTDTQYF. In DNA form, the CDR3 reads TGTGCCATCTCGACTAGCGGGAGCACAGATACGCAGTATTTT.

Many counts were recorded for this clonotype. J is TRBJ2-5 and V is TRBV7-2, with D perhaps being TRBD1 or TRBD2 (6 bases each). The length of the CDR3 is 13 residues. Germline V gives CDR1 SGHTA, CDR2 FQGNSA. Trimming shortened V by 3 bases and J by 5 bases, and 10 bases separated the two germline ends. The CDR3 DNA reads as TGTGCCAGCAGCTTGCGGAGGGGGGAGACCCAGTACTTC. Amino acid sequence: CASSLRRGETQYF.

This clonotype was observed at least ten times. The genes are TRBV18 and TRBJ2-1, with 9 positions matching TRBD2. The V gene's germline CDR1 is KGHSH and CDR2 LQKENI. The CDR3 runs 15 residues. With V trimmed by 4 bases and J by 6 bases, 7 bases remained unmatched. The CDR3: CASSLSGLAGNEQFF. CDR3 in DNA: TGTGCCAGCTCACTGTCGGGACTAGCTGGCAATGAGCAGTTCTTC.

This clonotype was seen a handful of times. The rearrangement links TRBV27 to TRBJ1-6; 7 bases fit TRBD1. CDR1 MNHEY and CDR2 SMNVEV come from the germline V gene (reference sequence). Losses at the gene ends were 0 bases for V and 7 bases for J; bases not matched to a gene: 3. The CDR3 is 15 residues long. The CDR3 sequence: CASSLSGQQNSPLHF. The CDR3 nucleotides read TGTGCCAGCAGTTTATCGGGACAGCAGAATTCACCCCTCCACTTT.

This clonotype was seen ten or more times. The rearrangement links TRBV3-1 to TRBJ1-2; the D gene is possibly TRBD1 (6 bases). This CDR3 has 16 amino acids. The V end lost 1 base, the J end lost 3 bases, and 15 bases lay between the germline ends. Germline CDR1 reads LGHDT; CDR2 reads YNNKEL (reference sequence). CDR3 coding DNA: TGTGCCAGCAGCCAAGTTTCAGGGGTCTTCTACTATGGCTACACCTTC. Protein: CASSQVSGVFYYGYTF.

This clonotype was counted many times. The chain recombines TRBV18 with TRBJ2-3; 10 positions agree with TRBD1. The CDR3 runs 15 residues. Losses at the gene ends were 4 bases for V and 6 bases for J; bases not matched to a gene: 7. The germline V gene has CDR1 KGHSH and CDR2 LQKENI. The CDR3 region is CASSRRTGGTDTQYF. The CDR3, as DNA: TGTGCCAGCTCACGACGGACAGGGGGTACTGATACGCAGTATTTT.

CDR3 amino acids: CSANSARSSSYNEQFF. CDR3 DNA sequence: TGCAGTGCAAACTCGGCGCGGTCCAGCTCCTACAATGAGCAGTTCTTC. The chain uses TRBV20-1 and TRBJ2-1; no clear D gene. CDR1 and CDR2 from the germline V gene are DFQATT and SNEGSKA (reference sequence). The V and J ends lost 6 bases and 0 bases respectively, with 18 bases between them. The CDR3 loop spans 16 amino acids.

The table lists this clonotype with many counts. The rearrangement uses TRBV12-3 or TRBV12-4 and TRBJ1-5; 8 nucleotides line up with TRBD1. The CDR3 has 17 residues. Germline trimming cut 5 bases from V and 1 base from J; bases unmatched to any gene: 10. In DNA, the CDR3 is TGTGCCAGCAGTGAAGGGACAGGAGGTGGGAGCAATCAGCCCCAGCATTTT. Translation: CASSEGTGGGSNQPQHF.

The chain has TRBV29-1 and TRBJ2-1; 7 bases align to TRBD1. With 4 bases clipped from V and 4 bases from J, the junction kept 4 bases outside the gene matches. The CDR3 sequence is 13 residues long. In germline, CDR1 is SQVTM, CDR2 ANQGSEA. CDR3 nucleotides: TGCAGCGTTGGGGACAGTATTTACAATGAGCAGTTCTTC. It encodes CSVGDSIYNEQFF.

Only a few counts were recorded for this clonotype. The gene calls are TRBV27 and TRBJ2-5; D not certain. The CDR3 contains 12 residues. Trimming took 7 bases from V and 5 from J, leaving 11 bases between them. Germline V lookup: CDR1 MNHEY, CDR2 SMNVEV (reference sequence). CDR3 DNA sequence: TGTGCCAGCAATCGCCTAGGCGAGACCCAGTACTTC. Its translation is CASNRLGETQYF.

In this sample, this clonotype turned up many times. The rearrangement joins TRBV6-1 to TRBJ1-1; D is perhaps TRBD1 (5 bases). The CDR3 sequence is 12 residues long. The V gene's germline CDR1 is MNHNS and CDR2 SASEGT. V lost 5 bases and J lost 8, with 12 bases in between. The CDR3 sequence is CASSPGTFEAFF. In DNA, the CDR3 is TGTGCCAGCAGTCCCGGGACGTTCGAAGCTTTCTTT.

The sample holds many counts of this clonotype. The chain uses TRBV7-2 and TRBJ2-7; 9 bases agree with TRBD1. The CDR3 runs 14 residues. Germline CDR1 SGHTA, CDR2 FQGNSA. The J segment lost 4 bases and the V segment lost 5 bases, leaving 6 bases of the junction unmatched. The CDR3 sequence: CASSPGGQGYEQYF. CDR3 DNA sequence: TGTGCCAGCAGCCCAGGGGGACAGGGTTACGAGCAGTACTTC.

This clonotype showed up just a few times. The chain couples TRBV30 to TRBJ2-4; 7 bases match TRBD1. Germline assignment: CDR1 GTSNPN and CDR2 SVGIG (reference sequence). The CDR3 has 13 residues. Unmatched junction bases numbered 8, after V lost 5 bases and J lost 7 bases. The CDR3 DNA reads TGTGCCTGGCAAAAAACAGGGGTGAACATTCAGTACTTC. As protein: CAWQKTGVNIQYF.

This clonotype was seen many times. This chain connects TRBV11-2 to TRBJ1-1; no clear D gene. The CDR3 is made up of 13 amino acids. Looked up from germline, CDR1 is SGHAT and CDR2 is FQNNGV. V dropped 0 bases and J dropped 13 bases, with 15 bases sitting between them. The CDR3 protein is CASSLEGALAGFF. In nucleotides, the CDR3 is TGTGCCAGCAGCTTAGAGGGAGCTTTAGCGGGTTTCTTT. The whole variable domain, filled in from reference TRBV11-2 and TRBJ1-1, reads EAGVAQSPRYKIIEKRQSVAFWCNPISGHATLYWYQQILGQGPKLLIQFQNNGVVDDSQLPKDRFSAERLKGVDSTLKIQPAKLEDSAVYLCASSLEGALAGFFGQGTRLTVV.

This clonotype showed up many times. The chain combines TRBV7-3 with TRBJ2-2; TRBD1 or TRBD2 may be the D gene (5 bases each). The CDR3 runs to 14 residues. Trimming removed 7 bases at V and 3 bases at J, with 12 bases between. Germline loops: CDR1 SGHTA, CDR2 FQGTGA. The CDR3: CASKSGTHTGELFF. CDR3 nucleotide sequence: TGTGCCAGCAAATCCGGGACCCACACCGGGGAGCTGTTTTTT.

This clonotype was found many times. The V and J genes are TRBV15 and TRBJ1-1; D unresolved. Germline V gene lookup returns CDR1 LNHNV and CDR2 YYDKDF (reference sequence). V was shortened by 0 bases and J by 6 bases, with 5 bases between the two germline ends. The CDR3 runs 12 residues. The CDR3, as DNA: TGTGCCACCAGCAGAGACGGGTCTGAAGCTTTCTTT. Encoded protein: CATSRDGSEAFF. Based on the CDR3 plus reference TRBV15 and TRBJ1-1, the full variable domain is DAMVIQNPRYQVTQFGKPVTLSCSQTLNHNVMYWYQQKSSQAPKLLFHYYDKDFNNEADTPDNFQSRRPNTSFCFLDIRSPGLGDTAMYLCATSRDGSEAFFGQGTRLTVV.

This clonotype showed up just a few times. The chain couples TRBV6-2 or TRBV6-3 to TRBJ1-3; TRBD1 might be the D (5 bases). V dropped 6 bases and J dropped 3 bases, with 12 bases sitting between them. Germline V gives CDR1 MNHEY, CDR2 SVGEGT. CDR3 size: 14 residues. CDR3: CASRGDTIGNTIYF. CDR3 sequence (DNA): TGTGCCAGCAGAGGGGATACGATTGGAAACACCATATATTTT.

This chain joins TRBV4-1 and TRBJ1-4; possible D gene TRBD1, 5 bases. The CDR3 extends over 17 amino acids. Germline values: CDR1 MGHRA, CDR2 YSYEKL. V was pared by 1 base and J by 8 bases, with 20 bases between. The DNA for the CDR3 is TGCGCCAGCAGCCAAGCTAAAACAGGCTCCAGTTGGGAAAAACTGTTTTTT. This encodes CASSQAKTGSSWEKLFF.

This clonotype appeared a few times. The chain couples TRBV7-9 to TRBJ2-3, with D perhaps TRBD2 (6 bases). CDR1 and CDR2 from the germline V gene are SEHNR and FQNEAQ (reference sequence). The CDR3 is 15 amino acids. Between the trimmed V and J ends, which lost 5 bases and 3 bases, there was a span of 15 bases. The CDR3 region is CASSPGTWGTDTQYF. The CDR3 region has the DNA TGTGCCAGCAGCCCCGGGACTTGGGGGACAGATACGCAGTATTTT.

This clonotype has at least ten counts. The V gene is TRBV29-1, the J gene TRBJ1-2, with 7 bases that match TRBD1. The V gene end was trimmed by 1 base and the J gene end by 6 bases; junction bases not matched to a gene: 14. Per germline, CDR1 SQVTM and CDR2 ANQGSEA. The CDR3 spans 16 residues. CDR3 in DNA: TGCAGCGTTGAAGGGGAGGGTTGGAGGGACAGTAATGGCTACACCTTC. This translates into CSVEGEGWRDSNGYTF.